This is a list of T cell receptor beta chains from one sample in a study of cytomegalovirus exposure and HLA in healthy donors. Sequencing used immunoSEQ multiplex PCR; TCRdb keeps in-frame clones, though not all of them. The sample includes around 120,000 clones, roughly 72% seen only once; the top ten take around 10%. Sequenced material: PBMCs. These receptors came from a woman aged 50 to 60 in good health and CMV-seropositive. Each CDR3 is given with its conserved first and last residue. D genes are given only for firm matches. The size entry is marked missing in some rows and otherwise reads once, few, many or a size class.

TRBV5-4,TRBJ2-4,15,NA,TRBD1,CASSLAGDSINIQYF,TGTGCCAGCAGCTTGGCTGGGGACAGTATAAACATTCAGTACTTC
TRBV4-1,TRBJ1-1,16,NA,NA,CASSQLMGAQNTEAFF,TGCGCCAGCAGCCAGTTAATGGGGGCCCAGAACACTGAAGCTTTCTTT
TRBV27,TRBJ1-2,13,NA,NA,CASSSRGTYGYTF,TGTGCCAGCAGCTCCCGGGGGACCTATGGCTACACCTTC
TRBV7-2,TRBJ2-4,16,NA,TRBD1,CASSFAGTGGIDIQYF,TGTGCCAGCAGCTTCGCTGGGACAGGGGGTATCGACATTCAGTACTTC
TRBV19,TRBJ2-1,14,NA,NA,CASSINAGDNEQFF,TGTGCCAGTAGTATAAACGCCGGGGACAATGAGCAGTTCTTC
TRBV4-1,TRBJ1-2,16,NA,NA,CASSPSGGQFGYGYTF,TGCGCCAGCAGCCCAAGCGGCGGGCAGTTCGGCTATGGCTACACCTTC
TRBV7-9,TRBJ2-7,15,NA,TRBD1,CASSSSGTGTYEQYF,TGTGCCAGCAGCTCTTCCGGGACAGGTACCTACGAGCAGTACTTC
TRBV18,TRBJ2-5,17,NA,TRBD1,CASSQLVLDRAKETQYF,TGTGCCAGCTCACAGTTAGTCCTGGACAGGGCGAAAGAGACCCAGTACTTC
TRBV18,TRBJ1-1,14,NA,NA,CASSPNRANTEAFF,TGTGCCAGCTCACCAAACAGGGCGAACACTGAAGCTTTCTTT
TRBV7-2,TRBJ1-1,12,NA,NA,CASSPGGTEAFF,TGTGCCAGCAGCCCCGGGGGAACTGAAGCTTTCTTT
TRBV4-1,TRBJ1-1,17,NA,NA,CASSQATGILLNTEAFF,TGCGCCAGCAGTCAAGCAACAGGTATTCTTTTGAACACTGAAGCTTTCTTT
TRBV5-1,TRBJ2-3,16,NA,TRBD1,CASSPPTGQVTDTQYF,TGCGCCAGCAGCCCCCCGACGGGACAGGTTACAGATACGCAGTATTTT
TRBV27,TRBJ2-7,14,NA,NA,CASRGPGAAHEQYF,TGTGCCAGCCGAGGCCCAGGGGCCGCCCACGAGCAGTACTTC
TRBV5-1,TRBJ2-2,14,NA,NA,CASGGGAGTGELFF,TGCGCCAGCGGAGGCGGGGCTGGGACCGGGGAGCTGTTTTTT
TRBV5-1,TRBJ1-1,12,NA,NA,CASSLDRDEAFF,TGCGCCAGCAGCTTGGACAGGGATGAAGCTTTCTTT
TRBV11-1,TRBJ1-1,15,few,NA,CASSRTGGGNTEAFF,TGTGCCAGCAGTCGTACCGGGGGAGGGAACACTGAAGCTTTCTTT
TRBV2,TRBJ1-1,11,NA,NA,CASSESGGAFF,TGTGCCAGCAGTGAATCGGGGGGAGCTTTCTTT
TRBV5-4,TRBJ1-5,15,NA,TRBD1,CASSLDQGVNQPQHF,TGTGCCAGCAGCTTGGACCAGGGGGTCAATCAGCCCCAGCATTTT
TRBV29-1,TRBJ2-1,14,NA,NA,CSVETGSSYNEQFF,TGCAGCGTTGAAACCGGGAGCTCCTACAATGAGCAGTTCTTC
TRBV7-2,TRBJ2-7,15,few,NA,CASSLGGGNSYEQYF,TGTGCCAGCAGCTTAGGGGGCGGGAACTCCTACGAGCAGTACTTC
TRBV29-1,TRBJ1-1,11,NA,NA,CSARATTEAFF,TGCAGCGCCAGGGCGACCACTGAAGCTTTCTTT
TRBV20-1,TRBJ2-1,10,NA,NA,CSARDLEQFF,TGCAGTGCTAGAGACCTTGAGCAGTTCTTC
TRBV5-1,TRBJ2-7,16,NA,TRBD2,CASSLVGGGATYEQYF,TGCGCCAGCAGCTTGGTAGGCGGGGGGGCCACCTACGAGCAGTACTTC
TRBV5-4,TRBJ2-3,16,once,NA,CASSLWIGSGTDTQYF,TGTGCCAGCAGCTTGTGGATAGGGAGTGGAACAGATACGCAGTATTTT
TRBV19,TRBJ2-7,16,once,TRBD1,CASSIVGQGKPYEQYF,TGTGCCAGTAGTATAGTGGGACAGGGGAAACCCTACGAGCAGTACTTC
TRBV10-1,TRBJ2-3,17,NA,TRBD2,CASSESPSGGDTDTQYF,TGCGCCAGCAGTGAGTCGCCATCGGGGGGGGACACAGATACGCAGTATTTT
TRBV7-2,TRBJ2-1,12,NA,NA,CASSLVGNEQFF,TGTGCCAGCAGCTTAGTCGGGAATGAGCAGTTCTTC
TRBV18,TRBJ1-2,11,NA,NA,CASSDRNGYTF,TGTGCCAGCTCAGACAGGAATGGCTACACCTTC
TRBV28,TRBJ1-3,14,NA,NA,CASSRGFSGNTIYF,TGTGCCAGCAGCCGGGGGTTTTCTGGAAACACCATATATTTT
TRBV28,TRBJ2-5,15,NA,NA,CASSPSVGGGETQYF,TGTGCCAGCAGCCCAAGCGTGGGTGGTGGCGAGACCCAGTACTTC
TRBV29-1,TRBJ2-7,13,NA,TRBD1,CSVDTGGDYEQYF,TGCAGCGTGGATACAGGGGGCGACTACGAGCAGTACTTC
TRBV11-2,TRBJ2-1,15,NA,TRBD2,CASSLARSLAGEQFF,TGTGCCAGCAGCTTAGCTCGCTCCCTAGCGGGGGAGCAGTTCTTC
TRBV11-2,TRBJ1-4,14,few,NA,CASSLTLAREKLFF,TGTGCCAGCAGCTTGACCCTAGCCCGGGAAAAACTGTTTTTT
TRBV27,TRBJ2-1,14,NA,NA,CASSPMNRAGEQFF,TGTGCCAGCAGTCCGATGAACAGGGCAGGTGAGCAGTTCTTC
TRBV27,TRBJ2-7,13,NA,NA,CASSNYRGGEQYF,TGTGCCAGCAGTAACTACAGGGGAGGAGAGCAGTACTTC
TRBV9,TRBJ1-2,13,NA,NA,CASSVGQIYGYTF,TGTGCCAGCAGCGTAGGCCAGATCTATGGCTACACCTTC
TRBV21-1,TRBJ2-7,15,NA,NA,CASGVIGQGSYEQYF,TGTGCCAGCGGCGTGATAGGACAGGGCTCCTACGAGCAGTACTTC
TRBV7-9,TRBJ2-1,17,once,TRBD1,CASSSILDRGSYNEQFF,TGTGCCAGCAGCTCGATCCTCGACAGGGGGTCCTACAATGAGCAGTTCTTC
TRBV18,TRBJ2-7,15,NA,TRBD2,CASSLGTSGNYEQYF,TGTGCCAGCTCACTTGGGACTAGCGGGAATTACGAGCAGTACTTC
TRBV5-1,TRBJ1-4,14,NA,TRBD1,CASSLGQGAEKLFF,TGCGCCAGCAGCTTAGGACAGGGGGCGGAAAAACTGTTTTTT
TRBV5-4,TRBJ2-7,15,NA,NA,CASSLAGGGLHEQYF,TGTGCCAGCAGCTTGGCCGGTGGGGGCCTCCACGAGCAGTACTTC
TRBV6-5,TRBJ2-3,15,NA,NA,CASSYAGLSTDTQYF,TGTGCCAGCAGTTATGCGGGACTGAGCACAGATACGCAGTATTTT